This T cell receptor beta chain is from a study of PD-1 blockade in classical Hodgkin lymphoma. Trimming shortened V by 5 bases and J by 5 bases, and 22 bases separated the two germline ends. The CDR3 totals 18 residues. Germline V gene sequence: CDR1 ENHRY, CDR2 SYGVKD. Assay used: immunoSEQ multiplex PCR; TCRdb lists only in-frame clones, some missing. The repertoire holds some 14,000 clones, with roughly 77% as singletons. With no exception, relapse followed autologous stem cell transplantation in all patients, and brentuximab vedotin exposure varied. V usage is TRBV10-3 and J usage is TRBJ2-6, with D hard to call. The TCR sequence derives from a human donor with classical Hodgkin lymphoma. The sequencing used peripheral blood mononuclear cells (PBMCs), collected at baseline. The CDR3 nucleotides are TGTGCCATCAGTAACGTGACCTGTAGATACAGTCGGGCCAACGTCCTGACTTTC. It specifies CAISNVTCRYSRANVLTF.